This T cell receptor (beta chain) was captured by sequencing in a study of PD-1 blockade in classical Hodgkin lymphoma. Time point meaning: cycle 4 day 1 (C4D1), after 6 weeks of nivolumab. After autologous stem cell transplantation all patients relapsed, and prior brentuximab vedotin exposure differed between cohorts. Some clones are missing from TCRdb's copy, which holds only in-frame ones; the method was immunoSEQ multiplex PCR. The sample consists of over 70,000 clones, about nine tenths of them appearing once. For this clone: Its antigen is not known.

Whole-study results and caveats: According to reports, newly diagnosed patients had lower baseline TCR diversity than healthy donors, and relapsed/refractory patients had lower baseline TCR diversity still. The CD4+ diversity rise by C4D1 was clearest in complete responders. Lower baseline TCR diversity marked trial partial responders and progressors. Initiation of nivolumab under 1 year after ASCT led to exclusion of patients.

CDR3 length: 14 residues. V lost 0 bases and J 0 bases, leaving 1 base between the germline ends. Germline lookup yields CDR1 SGDLS and CDR2 YYNGEE. The TCR comes from a human donor with classical Hodgkin lymphoma. The sample was peripheral blood mononuclear cells (PBMCs), taken before the fourth cycle of nivolumab. V usage is TRBV9 and J usage is TRBJ2-6; no clear D. The CDR3 region has the DNA TGTGCCAGCAGCGTAGGCTCTGGGGCCAACGTCCTGACTTTC. It specifies CASSVGSGANVLTF.